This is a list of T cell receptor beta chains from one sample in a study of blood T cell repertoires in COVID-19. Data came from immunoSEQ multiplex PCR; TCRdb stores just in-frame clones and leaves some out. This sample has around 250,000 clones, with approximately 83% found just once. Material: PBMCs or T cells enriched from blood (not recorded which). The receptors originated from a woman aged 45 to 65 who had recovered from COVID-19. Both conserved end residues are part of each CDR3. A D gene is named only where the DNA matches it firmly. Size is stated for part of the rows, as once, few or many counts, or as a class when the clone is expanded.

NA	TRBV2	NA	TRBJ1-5	TGTGCCAGCAGTGCACAGTCCCATCAGCCCCAGCATTTT	CASSAQSHQPQHF
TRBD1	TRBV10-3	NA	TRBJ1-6	TGTGCCATCAGTGAGGGGACAGGCGGGAATTCACCCCTCCACTTT	CAISEGTGGNSPLHF
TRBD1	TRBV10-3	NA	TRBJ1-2	TGTGCCATCAGTGAGGGGACAGGGTGGAATGGCTACACCTTC	CAISEGTGWNGYTF
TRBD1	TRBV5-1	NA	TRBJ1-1	TGCGCCAGCAGCTCCCAGGGGGCGGGAACTGAAGCTTTCTTT	CASSSQGAGTEAFF
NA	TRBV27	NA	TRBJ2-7	TGTGCCAGCAGTTCCCTCTCCTACGAGCAGTACTTC	CASSSLSYEQYF
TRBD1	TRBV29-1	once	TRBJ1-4	TGCAGCGTTCAAGGGACAGCCATTTCTAATGAAAAACTGTTTTTT	CSVQGTAISNEKLFF
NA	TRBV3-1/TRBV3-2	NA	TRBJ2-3	TGTGCCAGCAGCCAAGACGGCGGAGATACGCAGTATTTT	CASSQDGGDTQYF
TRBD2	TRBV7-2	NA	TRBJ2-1	TGTGCCAGCAGCTTAAAGGGACTAGGCGCGGCAGAGCAGTTCTTC	CASSLKGLGAAEQFF
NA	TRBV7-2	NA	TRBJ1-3	TGTGCCAGCAGTCTAGTGGGCTCTGGAAACACCATATATTTT	CASSLVGSGNTIYF
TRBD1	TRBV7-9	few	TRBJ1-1	TGTGCCAGCAGCCCGAGGACAGGGAAGGCGAGCACTGAAGCTTTCTTT	CASSPRTGKASTEAFF
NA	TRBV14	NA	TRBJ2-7	TGTGCCAGCAGCCGAGACAGGAAGGGGACCTACGAGCAGTACTTC	CASSRDRKGTYEQYF
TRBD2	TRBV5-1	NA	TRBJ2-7	TGCGCCAGCAGCAGAAGGACTAGCGGGAGTTACGAGCAGTACTTC	CASSRRTSGSYEQYF
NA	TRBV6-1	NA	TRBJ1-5	TGTGCCAGCAGTGAATGGGGGGGTGGCGGGAATCAGCCCCAGCATTTT	CASSEWGGGGNQPQHF
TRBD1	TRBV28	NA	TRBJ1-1	TGTGCCAGCACCTTATTTGGGACAGGGAAGGGTTATAACGGTGAAGCTTTCTTT	CASTLFGTGKGYNGEAFF
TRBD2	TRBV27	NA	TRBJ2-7	TGTGCCAGCGGCACTAGCGGGAGTTCCTACGAGCAGTACTTC	CASGTSGSSYEQYF
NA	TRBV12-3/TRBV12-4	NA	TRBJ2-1	TGTGCCAGCAGCCCGGGAGATAGGAGTGAGCAGTTCTTC	CASSPGDRSEQFF
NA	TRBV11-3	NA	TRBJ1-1	TGTGCCAGCAGCTTGGGGGCACTCACTGAAGCTTTCTTT	CASSLGALTEAFF
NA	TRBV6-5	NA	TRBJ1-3	TGTGCCAGCAGTTACTCGATTAGCGGAAACACCATATATTTT	CASSYSISGNTIYF
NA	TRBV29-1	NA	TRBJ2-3	TGCAGCGTTGATCATCAGGCCACAGATACGCAGTATTTT	CSVDHQATDTQYF
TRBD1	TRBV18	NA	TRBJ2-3	TGTGCCAGCTCGAAACAGGGGGCTAGCACAGATACGCAGTATTTT	CASSKQGASTDTQYF
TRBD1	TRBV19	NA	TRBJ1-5	TGTGCCAGTAGCCATCCCTGGGGGGACAGGGGATTTAGCAATCAGCCCCAGCATTTT	CASSHPWGDRGFSNQPQHF
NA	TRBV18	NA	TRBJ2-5	TGTGCCAGCTCACTGAACTTCCAAGAGACCCAGTACTTC	CASSLNFQETQYF
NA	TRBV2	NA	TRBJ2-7	TGTGCCAGCAGTGAGAGGGCTGGACGGAGCCACGAGCAGTACTTC	CASSERAGRSHEQYF
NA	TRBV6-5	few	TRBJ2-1	TGTGCCAGCAGTTACTCATGGGACTCCACCGTCAATGAGCAGTTCTTC	CASSYSWDSTVNEQFF
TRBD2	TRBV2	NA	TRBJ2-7	TGTGCCAGCAAACTAGCGGGGGAGTCCTACGAGCAGTACTTC	CASKLAGESYEQYF
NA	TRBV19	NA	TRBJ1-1	TGTGCCAGTAGTATGCGGGAGAACACTGAAGCTTTCTTT	CASSMRENTEAFF
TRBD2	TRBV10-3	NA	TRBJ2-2	TGTGCCATCAGTGAGAGGACTAGCGGGAGTGGGGCGAACACCGGGGAGCTGTTTTTT	CAISERTSGSGANTGELFF
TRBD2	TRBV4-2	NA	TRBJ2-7	TGTGCCAGCAGCGGTAGCGGGACTACCTACGAGCAGTACTTC	CASSGSGTTYEQYF
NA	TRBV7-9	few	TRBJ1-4	TGTGCCAGCAGCTCCGGGACAGAAAAACTGTTTTTT	CASSSGTEKLFF
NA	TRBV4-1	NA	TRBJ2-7	TGCGCCAGCAGCCTTAGGCGGGACGGCTCCTACGAGCAGTACTTC	CASSLRRDGSYEQYF
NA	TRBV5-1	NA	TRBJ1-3	TGCGCCAGCAGCTTCGGGGGGCCCCTGAGAAACACCATATATTTT	CASSFGGPLRNTIYF
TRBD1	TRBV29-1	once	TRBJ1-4	TGCAGCGCCCGTCGGACAGGGGGCGAAAGTGGTGAAAAACTGTTTTTT	CSARRTGGESGEKLFF
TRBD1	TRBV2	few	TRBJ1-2	TGTGCCAGCAGTGATTGGGACAGGGGAAGAGAAGGCTACACCTTC	CASSDWDRGREGYTF
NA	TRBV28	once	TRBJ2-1	TGTGCCAGCAGGGCCACAGGAAACTACAATGAGCAGTTCTTC	CASRATGNYNEQFF
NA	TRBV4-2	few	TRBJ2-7	TGTGCCAGCAGCCAGCGGGGAGGCTCCTACGAGCAGTACTTC	CASSQRGGSYEQYF
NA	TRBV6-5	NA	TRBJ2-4	TGTGCCAGCAGTTACTCCAGGATGGGCAAAAACATTCAGTACTTC	CASSYSRMGKNIQYF
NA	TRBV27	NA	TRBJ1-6	TGTGCCAGCAGTCCCGGGACAATGAATTCACCCCTCCACTTT	CASSPGTMNSPLHF
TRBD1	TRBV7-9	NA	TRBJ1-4	TGTGCCAGCAGCCTCCGGCGGACAGGGGCGCAGGAAAAACTGTTTTTT	CASSLRRTGAQEKLFF
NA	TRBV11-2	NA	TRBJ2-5	TGTGCCAGCAGCTTAGTCGTACGATACGGGGAGACCCAGTACTTC	CASSLVVRYGETQYF
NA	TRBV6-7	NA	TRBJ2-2	TGTGCCAGCAGTTACGGCAGGCGGAACACCGGGGAGCTGTTTTTT	CASSYGRRNTGELFF
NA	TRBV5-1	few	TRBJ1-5	TGCGCCAGCAGCTTGGGCGGCGGAACGAATCAGCCCCAGCATTTT	CASSLGGGTNQPQHF
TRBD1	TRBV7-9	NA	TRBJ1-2	TGTGCCAGCAGCACCCCAGGGGGCCATGGCTACACCTTC	CASSTPGGHGYTF
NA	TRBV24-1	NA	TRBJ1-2	TGTGCCACCAGTGATAGGGGGTCGTTTGGCTACACCTTC	CATSDRGSFGYTF
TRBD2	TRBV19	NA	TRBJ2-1	TGTGCCAGTAGTCCCCTAGCGGGCCTGAGCTCCTACAATGAGCAGTTCTTC	CASSPLAGLSSYNEQFF
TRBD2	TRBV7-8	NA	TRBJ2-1	TGTGCCAGCAGCCCTAAAATAGCGGGAGCGAACTACAATGAGCAGTTCTTC	CASSPKIAGANYNEQFF